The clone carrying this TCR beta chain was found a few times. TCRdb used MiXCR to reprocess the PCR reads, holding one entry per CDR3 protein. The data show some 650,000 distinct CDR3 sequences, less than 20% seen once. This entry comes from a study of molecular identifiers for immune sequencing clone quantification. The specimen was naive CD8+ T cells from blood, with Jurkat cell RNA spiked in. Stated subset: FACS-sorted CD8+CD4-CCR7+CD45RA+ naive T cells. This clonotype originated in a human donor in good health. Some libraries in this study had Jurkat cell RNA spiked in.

As DNA, the CDR3 is TGTGCCAGCAGCTCCCCTCGTTGGGGGGAATACGAGCAGTACTTC. Translating gives CASSSPRWGEYEQYF. V is TRBV11-2 and J is TRBJ2-7, with a possible D match to TRBD2 (6 bases). The CDR3 is 15 residues long. The V end was cut by 4 bases, the J end by 4 bases, with 17 bases between. Per the germline V gene, CDR1 is SGHAT and CDR2 is FQNNGV.